This T cell receptor beta chain derives from a study of T cell responses to AZD1222 COVID-19 vaccine. Study overall: Analysis merged second doses at about 4 or about 12 weeks. Study-wide points: The donor group comprised mostly white British people and more females; the analysis possibly underestimated clonal diversity.

As regards this clone: Its matching antigen is unknown.

Assay: immunoSEQ multiplex PCR; the TCRdb copy retains only in-frame clones and omits some. Of some 84,000 clones listed, 70% to 90% are singletons. Germline V gives CDR1 SGHTA, CDR2 FQGTGA. Trimming removed 5 bases from V and 5 bases from J; junction bases left unmatched: 5. The CDR3 loop spans 13 amino acids. The TCR comes from an adult in good health. The chain recombines TRBV7-3 with TRBJ2-7; 8 positions match TRBD2. The sequencing here drew on peripheral blood, taken on day 0 of AZD1222 vaccination. CDR3 nucleotides: TGTGCCAGCAGCCGCGCAGCGGGGGACGAGCAGTACTTC. Amino acids: CASSRAAGDEQYF.